The 4 T cell receptor beta chains below were found in one sample sequenced in a study of Graves' ophthalmopathy and Graves' hyperthyroidism. Amplification of the TCR beta CDR3 regions used RNA transcripts (as template). First-round RT-PCR used HTBI primers; second-round multiplex PCR followed. From the multiplex PCR reads, TCRdb called clonotypes with MiXCR, one entry per CDR3 protein. The sample shows about 220,000 distinct CDR3 sequences, under 25% of them seen only once. The source material was peripheral blood. The receptors here all came from a woman aged 50 to 65 with Graves' ophthalmopathy.

This clonotype was observed at least ten times. The chain joins TRBV27 to TRBJ1-1, with a tentative D call TRBD1 (5 bases). The CDR3 is 12 amino acids. The V gene lost 5 bases and the J gene lost 9 bases, with 13 bases spanning the gap. Per germline, CDR1 MNHEY and CDR2 SMNVEV (reference sequence). Written as DNA, the CDR3 is TGTGCCAGCAGTCTAGGGACGGGTAAAGCTTTCTTT. Its protein product is CASSLGTGKAFF.

This clonotype was recorded at least ten times. The rearrangement joins TRBV12-3 or TRBV12-4 to TRBJ1-3; D gene uncertain. Trimming cost V 7 bases and J 7 bases, with 14 bases left between them. This CDR3 has 13 residues. The CDR3 DNA is TGTGCCAGCACTTGGACGGGCGGGAACACCATATATTTT. It is translated as CASTWTGGNTIYF.

This clonotype was recorded at least ten times. The chain joins TRBV27 to TRBJ2-7; maybe TRBD2 (6 bases). This CDR3 comprises 16 residues. The V end lost 4 bases, the J end lost 3 bases, and 19 bases lay between the germline ends. The V gene's germline CDR1 is MNHEY and CDR2 SMNVEV (reference sequence). Here the CDR3 DNA reads TGTGCCAGCAGTTCATCGCCCCAGCGGGTGAACTACGAGCAGTACTTC. Protein sequence: CASSSSPQRVNYEQYF.

In its sample, this clonotype was seen many times. J is TRBJ1-5 and V is TRBV20-1, with 10 bases fitting TRBD1. The CDR3 runs 18 residues. Germline V gives CDR1 DFQATT, CDR2 SNEGSKA (reference sequence). Germline trimming cut 1 base from V and 0 bases from J; bases unmatched to any gene: 9. In DNA, the CDR3 is TGCAGTGCTAGAGCGACAGGGGGCTACCAAGATAGCAATCAGCCCCAGCATTTT. Translated, it gives CSARATGGYQDSNQPQHF.